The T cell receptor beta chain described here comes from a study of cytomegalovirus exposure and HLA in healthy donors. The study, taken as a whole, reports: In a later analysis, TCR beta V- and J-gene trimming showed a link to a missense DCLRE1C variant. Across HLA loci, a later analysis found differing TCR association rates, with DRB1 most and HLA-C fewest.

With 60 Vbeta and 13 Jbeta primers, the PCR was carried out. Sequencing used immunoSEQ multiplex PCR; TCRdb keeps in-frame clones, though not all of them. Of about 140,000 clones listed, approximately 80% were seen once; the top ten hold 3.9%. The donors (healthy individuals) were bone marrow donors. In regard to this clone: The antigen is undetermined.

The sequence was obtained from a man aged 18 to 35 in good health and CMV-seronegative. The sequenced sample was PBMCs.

CDR3 bases: TGTGCCAGCTCTTACTCTACCAAGGGAACAGGGAAGAGAGGTGGGGCCAACGTCCTGACTTTC. This sequence encodes CASSYSTKGTGKRGGANVLTF. The V and J genes are TRBV18 and TRBJ2-6; tentatively, D is TRBD1 (6 bases). The CDR3 has 21 amino acids. V was shortened by 6 bases and J by 3 bases, with 30 bases between the two germline ends. Germline lookup yields CDR1 KGHSH and CDR2 LQKENI.